This TCR beta chain stems from a study of ipilimumab plus nivolumab after autologous stem cell transplantation. Profiled with immunoSEQ multiplex PCR; TCRdb holds only in-frame clones, not every one. The sample lists 8,000 to 13,000 clones; approximately 72% were seen once. Trimming took 5 bases from V and 7 from J, leaving 18 bases between them. Germline V gene sequence: CDR1 SEHNR, CDR2 FQNEAQ (reference sequence). The CDR3 covers 15 residues. V usage is TRBV7-9 and J usage is TRBJ2-1; tentatively, D is TRBD1 (6 bases). This TCR derives from a male donor with diffuse large B-cell lymphoma. This specimen consisted of PBMCs, obtained in a trial of ipilimumab plus nivolumab as post-transplant consolidation. This CDR3 reads CASSPGWGRANEQFF. The CDR3, as DNA: TGTGCCAGCAGCCCAGGGTGGGGGCGAGCTAATGAGCAGTTCTTC.